The sequence of this TCR beta chain was determined in a study of graft-versus-host responses after intestinal transplantation. Study information: Grafts that recipients had were multivisceral, liver-intestinal, or isolated intestinal transplants. Recipients across the board were started on anti-thymocyte globulin induction, then kept on tacrolimus and steroids for about 3 years.

The CDR3 is 13 residues long. Germline CDR1 and CDR2: MGHRA and YSYEKL. The V end was cut by 2 bases, the J end by 3 bases, with 8 bases between. About this clone: What it binds is not known.

Study results and caveats: An association linked early post-transplant HvG declines with peak circulating GvH clone levels. The marrow of recipients harbored GvH clones, and ileum or blood showed some of them first.

Only in-frame clones appear in the TCRdb table, and some are missing; sequencing was by immunoSEQ multiplex PCR. This table holds 90,000 to 130,000 clones, 90% to 95% found once. The sequencing here drew on unstimulated CD8+ T cells sorted from spleen or lymph node cells, taken before intestinal transplant. The chain combines TRBV4-1 with TRBJ2-7; D is uncertain. The TCR was taken from a human donor who received an intestinal transplant. The CDR3 is CASSQINGYEQYF. The CDR3 nucleotides read TGCGCCAGCAGCCAAATTAACGGCTACGAGCAGTACTTC.